This T cell receptor beta chain stems from a study of cytomegalovirus exposure and HLA in healthy donors. Overall study findings and caveats: Later analysis demonstrated an association between a missense DCLRE1C variant and TCR beta V- and J-gene trimming.

Primers for the PCR totalled 60 Vbeta and 13 Jbeta. Clones were read by immunoSEQ multiplex PCR, and TCRdb kept only the in-frame ones, dropping some. The sample includes around 120,000 clones, 50% to 70% of them seen just once. As regards this clone: Antigen: not known.

Sequences were obtained from PBMCs. This clonotype was sampled from a man aged 30 to 45 in good health and CMV-seropositive.

The DNA of the CDR3 is TGTGCCAGCATTCCACCCGGGGGCTACAATGAGCAGTTCTTC. This codes for CASIPPGGYNEQFF. The chain is built from TRBV28 and TRBJ2-1; D may be TRBD2 (6 bases). In germline, CDR1 is MDHEN, CDR2 SYDVKM. V lost 7 bases to trimming and J lost 3 bases, with 13 bases between them. This CDR3 contains 14 residues.